The 18 T cell receptor beta chains reported below all come from one sample, sequenced in a study of blood T cell repertoires in COVID-19. Sequenced by immunoSEQ multiplex PCR; TCRdb stores in-frame clones only, minus some. This sample has fewer than 200,000 clones, with 65% to 80% found just once. Sequencing input: peripheral blood. The receptors derive from a man aged 55 to 70 with acute or convalescent COVID-19.

This chain uses TRBV5-4 with TRBJ1-6; no clear D. In germline, CDR1 is SGHNT, CDR2 YYREEE (reference sequence). This CDR3 spans 14 amino acids. V lost 2 bases and J 9 bases, leaving 12 bases between the germline ends. CDR3 protein: CASSFLSVGSPLHF. The CDR3 DNA reads as TGTGCCAGCAGCTTCCTCAGCGTCGGTTCACCCCTCCACTTT.

The chain is built from TRBV12-5 and TRBJ2-7; D is perhaps TRBD2 (6 bases). Trimming shortened V by 6 bases and J by 7 bases, and 16 bases separated the two germline ends. There are 13 residues in the CDR3. Looked up from germline, CDR1 is LGHNT and CDR2 is FRNRAP. In nucleotides, the CDR3 is TGTGCTAGTGGCCCCGGGGGTGGAAGGGAGCAGTACTTC. This sequence encodes CASGPGGGREQYF.

The chain joins TRBV5-1 to TRBJ1-1; 8 bases align to TRBD1. Germline trimming cut 1 base from V and 7 bases from J; bases unmatched to any gene: 9. Germline CDR1 SGHRS, CDR2 YFSETQ. The CDR3 length is 15 residues. The CDR3 nucleotides are TGCGCCAGCAGCTTGTTTCCGACAGGGGCAGGTGAAGCTTTCTTT. Its protein product is CASSLFPTGAGEAFF. Filled out from reference TRBV5-1 and TRBJ1-1, the complete variable domain reads KAGVTQTPRYLIKTRGQQVTLSCSPISGHRSVSWYQQTPGQGLQFLFEYFSETQRNKGNFPGRFSGRQFSNSRSEMNVSTLELGDSALYLCASSLFPTGAGEAFFGQGTRLTVV.

The chain employs TRBV5-4 and TRBJ2-5; TRBD2 matches 9 bases. This CDR3 spans 16 amino acids. The V gene end was trimmed by 1 base and the J gene end by 5 bases; junction bases not matched to a gene: 9. The V gene's germline CDR1 is SGHNT and CDR2 YYREEE (reference sequence). CDR3 coding DNA: TGTGCCAGCAGCTTGAGGATAGCGGGGGAAGGTGAGACCCAGTACTTC. Translation gives CASSLRIAGEGETQYF.

Concerning this clone itself: Other DNA sequences of this sample code for an identical CDR3. V usage is TRBV3-1 (or the pseudogene TRBV3-2) and J usage is TRBJ1-4; TRBD1 aligns across 10 bases. J lost 5 bases, V lost 6 bases, and 3 bases had no gene match. This CDR3 has 14 amino acids. Germline assignment: CDR1 LGHDT and CDR2 YNNKEL (reference sequence). The CDR3 reads CASSSGQGNEKLFF. CDR3 nucleotide sequence: TGTGCCAGCAGTTCGGGACAGGGGAATGAAAAACTGTTTTTT.

The rearrangement links TRBV19 to TRBJ2-3; D is perhaps TRBD2 (7 bases). From germline, CDR1 is LNHDA and CDR2 SQIVND (reference sequence). CDR3 size: 16 residues. The germline V and J ends were trimmed by 4 bases and 0 bases, with 14 bases remaining between them. The CDR3: CASSTRGGLSTDTQYF. CDR3 nucleotides: TGTGCCAGTAGTACCAGGGGAGGGCTAAGCACAGATACGCAGTATTTT. The whole variable domain, remainder taken from reference TRBV19 and TRBJ2-3, is DGGITQSPKYLFRKEGQNVTLSCEQNLNHDAMYWYRQDPGQGLRLIYYSQIVNDFQKGDIAEGYSVSREKKESFPLTVTSAQKNPTAFYLCASSTRGGLSTDTQYFGPGTRLTVL.

The chain links TRBV19 to TRBJ2-4, with D perhaps matching TRBD2 (5 bases). V lost 3 bases, J lost 8 bases, and 11 bases lay in between. Germline V gives CDR1 LNHDA, CDR2 SQIVND (reference sequence). This CDR3 comprises 13 residues. The CDR3 DNA sequence: TGTGCCAGTAGTATTCAGATGGGAGACATTCAGTACTTC. Its translation is CASSIQMGDIQYF.

The rearrangement uses TRBV24-1 and TRBJ2-3, with TRBD1 matching over 8 bases. The J segment lost 5 bases and the V segment lost 4 bases, leaving 10 bases of the junction unmatched. The CDR3 is 16 residues long. The V gene's germline CDR1 is KGHDR and CDR2 SFDVKD. The CDR3, as DNA: TGTGCCACCAGTGACCGCCCAGGACAGGGTATAGATACGCAGTATTTT. Encoded protein: CATSDRPGQGIDTQYF.

The genes are TRBV15 and TRBJ1-1; no definite D call. In germline, CDR1 is LNHNV, CDR2 YYDKDF (reference sequence). CDR3 length equals 14 residues. Between the trimmed V and J ends, which lost 1 base and 1 base, there was a span of 7 bases. The CDR3 DNA follows: TGTGCCACCAGCAGAGCCGAGGGGAACACTGAAGCTTTCTTT. It specifies CATSRAEGNTEAFF.

The J gene is TRBJ1-5, the V gene TRBV29-1; possible D gene TRBD1, 5 bases. CDR1 and CDR2 (germline): SQVTM, ANQGSEA. V was clipped by 8 bases and J by 1 base, with 15 bases between them. The CDR3 is 14 residues long. The chain's CDR3 is CSPRRGWSNQPQHF. The CDR3 DNA sequence: TGCAGCCCCCGGAGGGGCTGGAGCAATCAGCCCCAGCATTTT.

This clone was found a few times. The chain has TRBV6-5 and TRBJ1-4, with 7 positions matching TRBD1. The germline V gene has CDR1 MNHEY and CDR2 SVGAGI. V gave up 2 bases and J gave up 4 bases; unmatched junction bases: 4. The CDR3 totals 15 residues. The CDR3 nucleotides are TGTGCCAGCAGTTACGGACAGGCCAGTAATGAAAAACTGTTTTTT. It translates to CASSYGQASNEKLFF.

The chain joins TRBV24-1 to TRBJ1-2; 8 nucleotides agree with TRBD1. The CDR3 length is 17 residues. Germline-derived CDR1 and CDR2 are KGHDR and SFDVKD. The ends lost 5 bases at V and 4 bases at J; junction bases unmatched: 14. CDR3 sequence reads: CATSAPGSQGAVYGYTF. The DNA for the CDR3 is TGTGCCACCAGTGCCCCTGGATCCCAGGGGGCAGTCTATGGCTACACCTTC.

The chain combines TRBV4-3 with TRBJ2-2; TRBD2 matches at 10 bases. The CDR3 has 16 residues. V lost 2 bases to trimming and J lost 8 bases; unmatched junction nucleotides: 8. Germline V gene data show CDR1 as LGHNA and CDR2 as YSLEER. The CDR3 spells CASSQRQRGGSGELFF. CDR3 bases: TGCGCCAGCAGCCAACGCCAGCGGGGGGGATCGGGGGAGCTGTTTTTT.

V usage is TRBV5-4 and J usage is TRBJ2-5, with TRBD1 matching over 10 bases. V lost 2 bases, J lost 5 bases, and 3 bases stayed unmatched. The CDR3 extends over 14 amino acids. Germline CDR1 is SGHNT and CDR2 is YYREEE (reference sequence). The chain's CDR3 is CASSLGTGAETQYF. The CDR3 coding sequence is TGTGCCAGCAGCTTAGGGACAGGGGCTGAGACCCAGTACTTC.

This clone was found many times. The rearrangement links TRBV27 to TRBJ1-1, with a possible D match to TRBD1 (6 bases). The CDR3 consists of 16 residues. The germline V and J ends were trimmed by 1 base and 4 bases, with 16 bases remaining between them. Germline V gives CDR1 MNHEY, CDR2 SMNVEV (reference sequence). The CDR3 region is CASSLFRQDGGTEAFF. The CDR3 region has the DNA TGTGCCAGCAGTTTATTCCGACAGGACGGAGGCACTGAAGCTTTCTTT.

J is TRBJ1-1 and V is TRBV5-5, with D tentatively TRBD1 (6 bases). The CDR3 consists of 15 residues. Deletions cut 7 bases from V and 0 bases from J, with 16 bases between. The germline gives CDR1 SGHKS, CDR2 YYEKEE (reference sequence). The CDR3 DNA reads as TGTGCCAGCGGTTCGAACAGGGAATTGAACACTGAAGCTTTCTTT. Translation: CASGSNRELNTEAFF.

The table lists this clone with a count of one. CDR3 residues: CASNLNKRAVQPQHF. The CDR3, as DNA: TGTGCCAGTAACCTCAATAAGCGGGCAGTCCAGCCCCAGCATTTT. J is TRBJ1-5 and V is TRBV19; D is undetermined. Germline CDR1 is LNHDA and CDR2 is SQIVND (reference sequence). The CDR3 spans 15 residues. The V end lost 7 bases, the J end lost 7 bases, and 20 bases lay between the germline ends.

This chain connects TRBV4-1 to TRBJ2-7; D possibly corresponds to TRBD2 (6 bases). V lost 0 bases to trimming and J lost 5 bases, with 14 bases between them. This CDR3 has 15 amino acids. Germline CDR1 and CDR2: MGHRA and YSYEKL. CDR3: CASSQERAGLDEQYF. CDR3 in DNA: TGCGCCAGCAGCCAAGAGAGAGCGGGCCTAGACGAGCAGTACTTC.